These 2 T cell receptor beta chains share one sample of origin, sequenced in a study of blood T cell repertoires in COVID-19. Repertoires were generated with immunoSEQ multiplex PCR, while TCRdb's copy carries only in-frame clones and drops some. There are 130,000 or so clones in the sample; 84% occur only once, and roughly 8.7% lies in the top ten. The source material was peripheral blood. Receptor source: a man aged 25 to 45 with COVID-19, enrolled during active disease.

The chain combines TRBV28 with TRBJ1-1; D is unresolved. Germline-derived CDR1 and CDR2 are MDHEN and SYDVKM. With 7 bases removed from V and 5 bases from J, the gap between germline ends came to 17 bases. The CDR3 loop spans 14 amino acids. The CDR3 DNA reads TGTGCCAGCACTTCCAAACGACGAGGAACTGAAGCTTTCTTT. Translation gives CASTSKRRGTEAFF.

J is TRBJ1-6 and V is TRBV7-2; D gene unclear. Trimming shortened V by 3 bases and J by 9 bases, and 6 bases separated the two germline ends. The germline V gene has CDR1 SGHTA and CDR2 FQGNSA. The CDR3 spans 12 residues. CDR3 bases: TGTGCCAGCAGCTTCCGGGGTTCACCCCTCCACTTT. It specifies CASSFRGSPLHF. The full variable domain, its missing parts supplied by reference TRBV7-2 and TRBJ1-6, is GAGVSQSPSNKVTEKGKDVELRCDPISGHTALYWYRQSLGQGLEFLIYFQGNSAPDKSGLPSDRFSAERTGGSVSTLTIQRTQQEDSAVYLCASSFRGSPLHFGNGTRLTVT.